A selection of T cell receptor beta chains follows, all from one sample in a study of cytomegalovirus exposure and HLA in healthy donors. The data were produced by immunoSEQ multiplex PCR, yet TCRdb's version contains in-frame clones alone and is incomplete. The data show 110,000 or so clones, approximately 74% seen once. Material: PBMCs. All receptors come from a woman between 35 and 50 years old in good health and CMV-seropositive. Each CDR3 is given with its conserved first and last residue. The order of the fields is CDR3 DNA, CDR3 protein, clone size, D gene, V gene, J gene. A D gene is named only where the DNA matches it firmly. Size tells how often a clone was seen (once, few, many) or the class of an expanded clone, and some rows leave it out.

TGTGCCAACAGGGGGCTATACACCGGGGAGCTGTTTTTT	CANRGLYTGELFF	.	TRBD1	TRBV6-1	TRBJ2-2
TGCGCCAGCAGCTTGGATGGACAGGGTGGGACAGATACGCAGTATTTT	CASSLDGQGGTDTQYF	.	TRBD1	TRBV5-1	TRBJ2-3
TGTGCCAGCAGTGAATTTCTAGCGGGAGGGCCGGGTGGCTATGAGCAGTTCTTC	CASSEFLAGGPGGYEQFF	.	TRBD2	TRBV6-4	TRBJ2-1
TGTGCCAGTAGTATCACCCGGGACAGGGGTGGCTACACCTTC	CASSITRDRGGYTF	few	TRBD1	TRBV19	TRBJ1-2
TGTGCCAGCAGTTACGGAGGTAGCAATCAGCCCCAGCATTTT	CASSYGGSNQPQHF	.	.	TRBV6-5	TRBJ1-5
TGCGCCAGCAGCCAAGTTGGGACAGGGGGCAGAGGCTACACCTTC	CASSQVGTGGRGYTF	once	TRBD1	TRBV4-3	TRBJ1-2
TGTGCCAGCTCACCACGACAGGGGGAGTACAATGAGCAGTTCTTC	CASSPRQGEYNEQFF	.	TRBD1	TRBV18	TRBJ2-1
TGTGCCAGCAAACTAGCGGGGGGCGGAGGGACCCAGTACTTC	CASKLAGGGGTQYF	few	TRBD2	TRBV6-1	TRBJ2-5
TGCGCCAGCAGCCCAAGAGGGGGAGGTAGCGGGAGCTCGCGGGAGCAGTACTTC	CASSPRGGGSGSSREQYF	.	TRBD2	TRBV4-1	TRBJ2-7
TGTGCCAGCAGGGAGGGACCGATGAACACTGAAGCTTTCTTT	CASREGPMNTEAFF	few	.	TRBV6-4	TRBJ1-1
TGTGCCAGCAGCTTAGTACAGAAAAGTAATGAAAAACTGTTTTTT	CASSLVQKSNEKLFF	.	.	TRBV7-6	TRBJ1-4
TGTGCCACCAGCAGAGGGGGACAGGGGGGTGCAAACACCATATATTTT	CATSRGGQGGANTIYF	few	TRBD1	TRBV15	TRBJ1-3
TGTGCCAGCAGACAACTGGCAGGGAGGGCCTCCTATGGCTACACCTTC	CASRQLAGRASYGYTF	.	.	TRBV11-2	TRBJ1-2
TGTGCCAGCAGCTCCGAACAGGGGGCGCCTAATGGCTACACCTTC	CASSSEQGAPNGYTF	few	TRBD1	TRBV5-6	TRBJ1-2
TGTGCCATCAGTGAGTCGGGACAGCCTGGGGTTGGCTACACCTTC	CAISESGQPGVGYTF	.	TRBD1	TRBV10-3	TRBJ1-2
TGCGCCAGCAGTGGAGGGACAGGGTTAGAGACCCAGTACTTC	CASSGGTGLETQYF	few	TRBD1	TRBV10-2	TRBJ2-5